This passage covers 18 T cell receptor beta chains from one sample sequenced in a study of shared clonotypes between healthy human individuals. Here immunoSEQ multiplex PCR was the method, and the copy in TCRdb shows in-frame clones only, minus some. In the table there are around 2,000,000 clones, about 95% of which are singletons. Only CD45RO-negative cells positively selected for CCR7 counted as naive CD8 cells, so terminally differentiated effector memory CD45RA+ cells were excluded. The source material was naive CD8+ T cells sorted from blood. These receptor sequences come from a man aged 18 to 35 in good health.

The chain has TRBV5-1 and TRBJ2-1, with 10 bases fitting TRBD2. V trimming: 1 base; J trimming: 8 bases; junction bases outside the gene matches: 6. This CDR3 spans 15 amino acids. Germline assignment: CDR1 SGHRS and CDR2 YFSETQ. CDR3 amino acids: CASSLLAGDTDEQFF. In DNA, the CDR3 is TGCGCCAGCAGCTTGCTAGCGGGAGATACCGATGAGCAGTTCTTC.

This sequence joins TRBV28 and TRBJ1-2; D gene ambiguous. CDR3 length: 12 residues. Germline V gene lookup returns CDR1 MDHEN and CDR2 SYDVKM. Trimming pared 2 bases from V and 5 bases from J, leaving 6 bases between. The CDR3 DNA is TGTGCCAGCAGTTTAGATTGGTATGGCTACACCTTC. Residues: CASSLDWYGYTF.

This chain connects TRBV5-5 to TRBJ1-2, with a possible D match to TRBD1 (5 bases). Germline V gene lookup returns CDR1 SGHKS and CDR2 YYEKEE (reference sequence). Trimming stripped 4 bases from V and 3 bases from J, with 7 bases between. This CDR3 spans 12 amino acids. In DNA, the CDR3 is TGTGCCAGCAGCCAAGGGGACTATGGCTACACCTTC. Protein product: CASSQGDYGYTF.

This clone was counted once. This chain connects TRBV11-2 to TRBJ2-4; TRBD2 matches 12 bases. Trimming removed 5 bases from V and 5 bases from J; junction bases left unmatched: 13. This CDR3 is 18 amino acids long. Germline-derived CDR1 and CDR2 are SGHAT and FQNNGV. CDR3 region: CASSLGHSGLAGQNIQYF. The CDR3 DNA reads TGTGCCAGCAGCCTAGGACATTCCGGACTAGCGGGGCAAAACATTCAGTACTTC.

The CDR3 reads CASDHLHTF. In DNA form, the CDR3 reads TGTGCCAGCGACCATTTACACACCTTC. The J gene is TRBJ1-2, the V gene TRBV5-8; D is undetermined. CDR1 is SGHTS and CDR2 is YDEGEE in the germline V gene. CDR3 length: 9 amino acids. V shed 7 bases and J shed 12 bases, with 10 bases lying between them.

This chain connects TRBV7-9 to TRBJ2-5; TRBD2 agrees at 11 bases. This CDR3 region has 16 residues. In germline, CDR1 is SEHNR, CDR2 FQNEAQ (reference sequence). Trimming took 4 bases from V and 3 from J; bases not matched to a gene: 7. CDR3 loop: CASSSMGLAAEETQYF. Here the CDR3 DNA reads TGTGCCAGCAGCTCGATGGGACTAGCGGCTGAAGAGACCCAGTACTTC. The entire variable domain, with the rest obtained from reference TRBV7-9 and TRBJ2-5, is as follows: DTGVSQNPRHKITKRGQNVTFRCDPISEHNRLYWYRQTLGQGPEFLTYFQNEAQLEKSRLLSDRFSAERPKGSFSTLEIQRTEQGDSAMYLCASSSMGLAAEETQYFGPGTRLLVL.

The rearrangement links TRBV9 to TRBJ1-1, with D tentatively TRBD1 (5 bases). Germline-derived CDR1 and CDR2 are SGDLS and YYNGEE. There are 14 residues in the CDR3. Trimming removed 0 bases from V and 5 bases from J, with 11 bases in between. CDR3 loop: CASSVVGGHTEAFF. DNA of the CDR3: TGTGCCAGCAGCGTAGTGGGGGGTCATACTGAAGCTTTCTTT.

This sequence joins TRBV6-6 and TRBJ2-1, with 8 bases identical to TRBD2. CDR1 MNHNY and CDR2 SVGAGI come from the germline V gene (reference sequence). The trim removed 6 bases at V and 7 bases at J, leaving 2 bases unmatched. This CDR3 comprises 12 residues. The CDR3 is CASSSSGNEQFF. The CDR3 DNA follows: TGTGCCAGCAGCTCTAGCGGGAATGAGCAGTTCTTC.

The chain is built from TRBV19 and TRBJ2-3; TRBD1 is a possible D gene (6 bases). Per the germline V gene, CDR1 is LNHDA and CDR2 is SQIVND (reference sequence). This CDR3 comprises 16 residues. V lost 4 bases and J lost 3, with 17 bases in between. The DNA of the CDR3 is TGTGCCAGTAGTAATGGAGGAACAGGGCTAACAGATACGCAGTATTTT. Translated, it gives CASSNGGTGLTDTQYF.

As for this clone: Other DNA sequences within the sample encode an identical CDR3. CDR3 coding DNA: TGCAGCGTTGAAGGGCAGGGTTCCTACAATGAGCAGTTCTTC. Protein: CSVEGQGSYNEQFF. The gene calls are TRBV29-1 and TRBJ2-1; weak D call: TRBD1 (5 bases). Germline CDR1 and CDR2: SQVTM and ANQGSEA. Between the trimmed V and J ends, which lost 1 base and 1 base, there was a span of 8 bases. The CDR3 length is 14 residues.

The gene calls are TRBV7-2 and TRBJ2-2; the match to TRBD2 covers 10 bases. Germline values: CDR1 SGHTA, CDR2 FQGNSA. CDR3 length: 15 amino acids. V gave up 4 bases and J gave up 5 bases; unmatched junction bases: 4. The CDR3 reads CASSSWTSGTGELFF. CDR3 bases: TGTGCCAGCAGCTCATGGACTAGCGGTACCGGGGAGCTGTTTTTT.

The chain's CDR3 is CASSLSGGHGELFF. The CDR3 DNA sequence: TGTGCCAGCAGCTTGTCGGGAGGGCACGGGGAGCTGTTTTTT. This rearrangement joins TRBV5-6 to TRBJ2-2; 8 positions agree with TRBD2. Germline CDR1 is SGHDT and CDR2 is YYEEEE. This CDR3 spans 14 amino acids. The V segment lost 1 base and the J segment 7 bases; nucleotides outside the gene matches: 3. The full variable domain, in which reference TRBV5-6 and TRBJ2-2 provide the parts outside the CDR3, is DAGVTQSPTHLIKTRGQQVTLRCSPKSGHDTVSWYQQALGQGPQFIFQYYEEEERQRGNFPDRFSGHQFPNYSSELNVNALLLGDSALYLCASSLSGGHGELFFGEGSRLTVL.

The CDR3 here is CASSSPDREAYEQYF. The CDR3 region has the DNA TGTGCCAGCAGCTCCCCGGACAGGGAGGCCTACGAGCAGTACTTC. This sequence joins TRBV7-9 and TRBJ2-7, with 8 bases lining up with TRBD1. The CDR3 runs 15 residues. Trimming took 4 bases from V and 2 from J; bases not matched to a gene: 7. Germline V gives CDR1 SEHNR, CDR2 FQNEAQ (reference sequence).

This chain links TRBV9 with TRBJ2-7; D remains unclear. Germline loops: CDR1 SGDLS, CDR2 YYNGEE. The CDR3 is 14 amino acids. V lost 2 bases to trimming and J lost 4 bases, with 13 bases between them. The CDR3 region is CASSVGRIGYEQYF. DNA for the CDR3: TGTGCCAGCAGCGTTGGCAGGATAGGTTACGAGCAGTACTTC.

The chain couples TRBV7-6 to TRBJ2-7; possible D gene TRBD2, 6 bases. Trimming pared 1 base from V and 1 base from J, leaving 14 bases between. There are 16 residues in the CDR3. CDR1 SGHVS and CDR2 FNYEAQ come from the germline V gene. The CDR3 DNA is TGTGCCAGCAGCTTAGGGGCGGGGACTGGGTCCTACGAGCAGTACTTC. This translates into CASSLGAGTGSYEQYF.

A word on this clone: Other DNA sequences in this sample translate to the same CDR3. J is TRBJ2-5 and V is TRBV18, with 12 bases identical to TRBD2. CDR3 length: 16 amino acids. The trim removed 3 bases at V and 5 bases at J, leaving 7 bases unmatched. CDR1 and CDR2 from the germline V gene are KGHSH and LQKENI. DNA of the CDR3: TGTGCCAGCTCACCCCTAGCGGGGGGGCCGGCGGAGACCCAGTACTTC. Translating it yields CASSPLAGGPAETQYF.

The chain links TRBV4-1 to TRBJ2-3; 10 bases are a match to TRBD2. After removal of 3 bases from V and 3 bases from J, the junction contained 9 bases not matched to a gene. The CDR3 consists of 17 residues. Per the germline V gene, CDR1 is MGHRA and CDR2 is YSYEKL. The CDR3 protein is CASSHSPLAGVTDTQYF. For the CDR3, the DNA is TGCGCCAGCAGCCACTCCCCGCTAGCGGGAGTAACAGATACGCAGTATTTT.

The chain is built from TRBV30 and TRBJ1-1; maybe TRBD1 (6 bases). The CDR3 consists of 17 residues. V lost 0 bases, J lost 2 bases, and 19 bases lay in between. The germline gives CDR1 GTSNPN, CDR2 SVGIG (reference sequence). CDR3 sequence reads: CAWSVGSRGAGNTEAFF. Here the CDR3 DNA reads TGTGCCTGGAGTGTAGGGTCGCGGGGGGCCGGAAACACTGAAGCTTTCTTT.